This T cell receptor beta chain was recorded in a study of cytotoxic CD8 clonotypes in ibrutinib-treated CLL. The assay was immunoSEQ multiplex PCR, and TCRdb's table has in-frame clones only and misses some. The table shows around 70,000 clones, with around nine tenths occurring only once. Concerning this clone itself: Within the sample, other DNA sequences also encode this same CDR3.

This receptor was taken from a human donor with chronic lymphocytic leukemia. The source material was PBMCs, sampled after 12 months of ibrutinib treatment.

This chain's CDR3 is CASSQGGETQYF. As DNA, the CDR3 is TGTGCCAGCAGCCAAGGAGGAGAGACCCAGTACTTC. This sequence joins TRBV14 and TRBJ2-5, with D uncertain. Germline-derived CDR1 and CDR2 are SGHDN and FVKESK. Between the trimmed V and J ends, which lost 1 base and 4 bases, there was a span of 4 bases. The CDR3 totals 12 residues. Looking up the rest from reference TRBV14 and TRBJ2-5 gives the full variable domain: EAGVTQFPSHSVIEKGQTVTLRCDPISGHDNLYWYRRVMGKEIKFLLHFVKESKQDESGMPNNRFLAERTGGTYSTLKVQPAELEDSGVYFCASSQGGETQYFGPGTRLLVL.